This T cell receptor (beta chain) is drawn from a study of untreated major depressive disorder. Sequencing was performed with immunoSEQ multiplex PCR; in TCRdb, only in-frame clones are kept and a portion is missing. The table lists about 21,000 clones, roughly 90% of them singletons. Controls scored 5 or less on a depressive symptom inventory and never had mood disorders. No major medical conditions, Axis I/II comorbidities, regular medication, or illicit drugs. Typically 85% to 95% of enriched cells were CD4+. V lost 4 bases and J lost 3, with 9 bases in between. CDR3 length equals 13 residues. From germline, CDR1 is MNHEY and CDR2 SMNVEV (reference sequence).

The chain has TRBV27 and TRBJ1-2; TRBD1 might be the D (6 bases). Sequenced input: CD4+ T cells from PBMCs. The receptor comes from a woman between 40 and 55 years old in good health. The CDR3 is CASSSGQHYGYTF. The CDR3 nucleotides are TGTGCCAGCAGTTCCGGACAGCACTATGGCTACACCTTC.